These 29 T cell receptor beta chains share one sample of origin, sequenced in a study of chemoradiotherapy in HPV16-positive cancers. Produced via immunoSEQ multiplex PCR; TCRdb's table is partial and in-frame only. Altogether about 66,000 clones are present, roughly 90% being singletons, with the ten largest covering under 4.5%. The starting material was blood, obtained from a patient who underwent chemoradiotherapy. The receptors shown here come from a human donor with HPV-associated anogenital cancer.

The V gene is TRBV10-3, the J gene TRBJ2-5; D call uncertain. The V gene lost 2 bases and the J gene lost 5 bases, with 9 bases spanning the gap. The CDR3 extends over 13 amino acids. Germline V gene sequence: CDR1 ENHRY, CDR2 SYGVKD. CDR3 loop: CAISEGSRETQYF. The CDR3 DNA is TGTGCCATCAGTGAGGGGTCCAGGGAGACCCAGTACTTC.

The gene calls are TRBV27 and TRBJ2-3; D gene uncertain. Trimming shortened V by 3 bases and J by 0 bases, and 10 bases separated the two germline ends. The CDR3 has 15 residues. Looked up from germline, CDR1 is MNHEY and CDR2 is SMNVEV (reference sequence). The CDR3 nucleotides are TGTGCCAGCAGTTTTCGCGGAGACAGCACAGATACGCAGTATTTT. Its translation: CASSFRGDSTDTQYF.

The rearrangement joins TRBV6-5 to TRBJ1-2; perhaps TRBD1 as D (5 bases). The V gene lost 5 bases and the J gene lost 6 bases, with 19 bases spanning the gap. Germline assignment: CDR1 MNHEY and CDR2 SVGAGI. The CDR3 consists of 15 residues. The CDR3 DNA is TGTGCCAGCAGTGGAGAGGGACTTTATGTGGATGGCTACACCTTC. This encodes CASSGEGLYVDGYTF.

This clone was seen more than once but under ten times. The V gene is TRBV30, the J gene TRBJ1-1; no reliable D call. Looked up from germline, CDR1 is GTSNPN and CDR2 is SVGIG (reference sequence). Trimming left V 2 bases short and J 6 bases short, with 10 bases between. The length of the CDR3 is 12 residues. In nucleotides, the CDR3 is TGTGCCTGGAGTTTGGGTTACGCTGAAGCTTTCTTT. This encodes CAWSLGYAEAFF.

The rearrangement uses TRBV5-4 and TRBJ2-3; D is uncertain. The CDR3 extends over 12 amino acids. With 0 bases removed from V and 2 bases from J, the gap between germline ends came to 1 base. The germline gives CDR1 SGHNT, CDR2 YYREEE (reference sequence). CDR3 bases: TGTGCCAGCAGCTTGGACACAGATACGCAGTATTTT. Translated, it gives CASSLDTDTQYF. Looking up the rest from reference TRBV5-4 and TRBJ2-3 gives the full variable domain: ETGVTQSPTHLIKTRGQQVTLRCSSQSGHNTVSWYQQALGQGPQFIFQYYREEENGRGNFPPRFSGLQFPNYSSELNVNALELDDSALYLCASSLDTDTQYFGPGTRLTVL.

V usage is TRBV5-1 and J usage is TRBJ1-2; possible D gene TRBD1, 6 bases. CDR1 and CDR2 from the germline V gene are SGHRS and YFSETQ. V was cut by 4 bases and J by 6 bases, with 13 bases left in between. This CDR3 is 13 amino acids long. This chain's CDR3 is CASSGDNENGYTF. The DNA of the CDR3 is TGCGCCAGCAGCGGGGACAACGAGAATGGCTACACCTTC.

The chain joins TRBV13 to TRBJ2-2, with D unclear. Germline V gives CDR1 PRHDT, CDR2 FYEKMQ (reference sequence). Trimming took 8 bases from V and 4 from J, leaving 14 bases between them. CDR3 length: 14 residues. Here the CDR3 DNA reads TGTGCCAGCGCCCCGGCGATCGGCACCGGGGAGCTGTTTTTT. Residues: CASAPAIGTGELFF.

This clone was seen just once. The chain employs TRBV28 and TRBJ1-2; D call uncertain. V shed 2 bases and J shed 0 bases, with 7 bases lying between them. Germline values: CDR1 MDHEN, CDR2 SYDVKM. CDR3 size: 14 residues. CDR3: CASSLGSANYGYTF. Here the CDR3 DNA reads TGTGCCAGCAGTTTAGGTAGTGCTAACTATGGCTACACCTTC.

This clone was observed a few times. V gene TRBV27 combines with J gene TRBJ2-7, with unresolved D. The CDR3 is 13 residues long. V was shortened by 8 bases and J by 1 base, with 12 bases between the two germline ends. Germline V lookup: CDR1 MNHEY, CDR2 SMNVEV (reference sequence). CDR3 in DNA: TGTGCCAGCGGCTCAGAGAGTTCCTACGAGCAGTACTTC. This gives the protein CASGSESSYEQYF.

For the CDR3, the DNA is TGTGCCAGCAGCGTAGGATCGGGACTTAGCCGGACTAGCACAGATACGCAGTATTTT. It yields the protein CASSVGSGLSRTSTDTQYF. The chain uses TRBV9 and TRBJ2-3; the D gene is possibly TRBD2 (6 bases). Between the trimmed V and J ends, which lost 0 bases and 0 bases, there was a span of 20 bases. The CDR3 has 19 amino acids. The germline CDR1 and CDR2 sequences are SGDLS and YYNGEE.

The rearrangement joins TRBV7-6 to TRBJ2-4; D possibly matches TRBD1 or TRBD2 (5 bases each). Per germline, CDR1 SGHVS and CDR2 FNYEAQ. V was pared by 2 bases and J by 4 bases, with 18 bases between. This CDR3 is 17 amino acids long. As DNA, the CDR3 is TGTGCCAGCAGCTTAACTAGTTTTCGAGGGGAAAAAAACATTCAGTACTTC. It translates to CASSLTSFRGEKNIQYF.

The chain recombines TRBV5-1 with TRBJ2-1, with 7 bases matching TRBD2. This CDR3 has 13 amino acids. J was trimmed by 9 bases and V by 5 bases; bases with no gene match: 8. Germline V lookup: CDR1 SGHRS, CDR2 YFSETQ. The CDR3 nucleotides are TGCGCCAGCAGGAGAGAGCGGGAAGGTGAGCAGTTCTTC. Its protein product is CASRREREGEQFF.

The genes are TRBV4-1 and TRBJ1-1, with unresolved D. The CDR3 is made up of 14 amino acids. V was pared by 4 bases and J by 2 bases, with 11 bases between. Germline CDR1 and CDR2: MGHRA and YSYEKL. The CDR3 nucleotides are TGCGCCAGCAGCCGGCCGACTGCAAACACTGAAGCTTTCTTT. Protein sequence: CASSRPTANTEAFF.

This rearrangement joins TRBV5-1 to TRBJ2-1; 7 nucleotides agree with TRBD2. Germline CDR1 SGHRS, CDR2 YFSETQ. The CDR3 runs to 14 residues. After removal of 7 bases from V and 5 bases from J, the junction contained 9 bases not matched to a gene. CDR3 DNA sequence: TGCGCCAGCGCTCCAAGCGGGGATCACAATGAGCAGTTCTTC. It specifies CASAPSGDHNEQFF.

J is TRBJ1-1 and V is TRBV28, with no clear D. Germline V gene lookup returns CDR1 MDHEN and CDR2 SYDVKM. Trimming took 5 bases from V and 3 from J, leaving 16 bases between them. The CDR3 runs to 15 residues. The CDR3 region has the DNA TGTGCCAGCAGTCCTCCGGGTTTCCAGGACACTGAAGCTTTCTTT. It encodes CASSPPGFQDTEAFF.

This chain links TRBV28 with TRBJ1-1; a weak D match, TRBD1 (6 bases). This CDR3 spans 15 amino acids. Trimming shortened V by 6 bases and J by 10 bases, and 24 bases separated the two germline ends. The germline CDR1 and CDR2 sequences are MDHEN and SYDVKM. The CDR3 spells CASSVYVQGKSGAFF. CDR3 DNA sequence: TGTGCCAGCAGCGTTTATGTACAGGGAAAGTCTGGAGCTTTCTTT.

This chain uses TRBV19 with TRBJ2-1; 7 bases fit TRBD2. The CDR3 sequence is 15 residues long. J lost 15 bases, V lost 0 bases, and 14 bases had no gene match. Looked up from germline, CDR1 is LNHDA and CDR2 is SQIVND (reference sequence). CDR3 sequence (DNA): TGTGCCAGTAGTATAGAATTCTCGAGGGAGGGAAGGCGGTTCTTC. Protein product: CASSIEFSREGRRFF.

J is TRBJ2-1 and V is TRBV27, with D perhaps matching TRBD1 (6 bases). This CDR3 contains 17 residues. V was cut by 7 bases and J by 4 bases, with 23 bases left in between. The germline V gene has CDR1 MNHEY and CDR2 SMNVEV (reference sequence). CDR3 coding DNA: TGTGCCAGCAACAGTTTTTTGGTGAACAGGGCATACAATGAGCAGTTCTTC. The encoded protein is CASNSFLVNRAYNEQFF.

This rearrangement joins TRBV6-4 to TRBJ1-2, with 7 bases matching TRBD1. CDR1 is MRHNA and CDR2 is SNTAGT in the germline V gene. V shed 5 bases and J 7 bases; nucleotides not matched to a gene: 1. The CDR3 loop spans 11 amino acids. The CDR3 coding sequence is TGTGCCAGCAGTTCAGGGGGTGGCTACACCTTC. It specifies CASSSGGGYTF.

The chain joins TRBV13 to TRBJ2-5; D gene uncertain. The length of the CDR3 is 14 residues. Germline V gene data show CDR1 as PRHDT and CDR2 as FYEKMQ (reference sequence). With 1 base removed from V and 2 bases from J, the gap between germline ends came to 8 bases. CDR3 bases: TGTGCCAGCAGCTTAGATTTGCCGCAAGAGACCCAGTACTTC. Protein: CASSLDLPQETQYF.

Remarks on this clone: A read error may account for a junction end that differs from germline. The J gene is TRBJ1-2, the V gene TRBV11-3, with a weak D call TRBD1 (5 bases). The CDR3 runs 12 residues. Germline V CDR1 and CDR2: SGHNT, YENEEA. CDR3 nucleotides: TGTGCCAGCAGCTTAGATAGGGGCAGGCCCAACTTC. Translated, it gives CASSLDRGRPNF.

The chain has TRBV9 and TRBJ2-5; 8 bases agree with TRBD2. The CDR3 covers 17 residues. Germline loops: CDR1 SGDLS, CDR2 YYNGEE. V lost 4 bases to trimming and J lost 1 base; unmatched junction nucleotides: 12. The DNA for the CDR3 is TGTGCCAGCAGCTCCTCGGGGGGGGCCTTCACCCAAGAGACCCAGTACTTC. Translation gives CASSSSGGAFTQETQYF.

This chain links TRBV5-5 with TRBJ2-1; TRBD1 is a possible D gene (5 bases). CDR3 length equals 17 residues. The V end lost 3 bases, the J end lost 5 bases, and 21 bases lay between the germline ends. Germline V gene lookup returns CDR1 SGHKS and CDR2 YYEKEE (reference sequence). The CDR3 DNA sequence: TGTGCCAGCAGCTGGAAGGGGTCCGACCTTTTTAACAATGAGCAGTTCTTC. It yields the protein CASSWKGSDLFNNEQFF. Using reference TRBV5-5 and TRBJ2-1 for the parts outside the CDR3, the full variable domain is DAGVTQSPTHLIKTRGQQVTLRCSPISGHKSVSWYQQVLGQGPQFIFQYYEKEERGRGNFPDRFSARQFPNYSSELNVNALLLGDSALYLCASSWKGSDLFNNEQFFGPGTRLTVL.

This CDR3 is CAWSVSSYEQYF. CDR3 nucleotides: TGTGCCTGGAGTGTATCCAGCTACGAGCAGTACTTC. The chain couples TRBV30 to TRBJ2-7, with unresolved D. The germline gives CDR1 GTSNPN, CDR2 SVGIG (reference sequence). Trimming took 0 bases from V and 3 from J, leaving 6 bases between them. This CDR3 is 12 amino acids long.

The genes are TRBV2 and TRBJ2-3; 8 positions agree with TRBD2. The germline CDR1 and CDR2 sequences are SNHLY and FYNNEI. This CDR3 comprises 14 residues. V lost 6 bases and J lost 1; bases outside the gene matches: 3. This chain's CDR3 is CASSIAGRTDTQYF. For the CDR3, the DNA is TGTGCCAGCAGCATAGCGGGGCGCACAGATACGCAGTATTTT.

The chain couples TRBV6-4 to TRBJ2-3, with D unresolved. Trimming took off 10 bases at V and 0 bases at J, with 8 bases between the two ends. The CDR3 is 12 residues long. The germline gives CDR1 MRHNA, CDR2 SNTAGT. In nucleotides, the CDR3 is TGTGCCACCGCCAGGAGCACAGATACGCAGTATTTT. Amino acids: CATARSTDTQYF.

The J gene is TRBJ1-2, the V gene TRBV5-6, with 7 bases aligning to TRBD1. Germline CDR1 and CDR2: SGHDT and YYEEEE. V lost 2 bases to trimming and J lost 4 bases; unmatched junction nucleotides: 5. This CDR3 spans 14 amino acids. The CDR3 nucleotides read TGTGCCAGCAGCTTCTCCGGGACAGCCTATGGCTACACCTTC. Translated, it gives CASSFSGTAYGYTF.

This clone occurred once. This chain connects TRBV30 to TRBJ2-4; 10 bases are a match to TRBD1. Germline V CDR1 and CDR2: GTSNPN, SVGIG (reference sequence). V lost 5 bases to trimming and J lost 0 bases; unmatched junction nucleotides: 1. This CDR3 comprises 14 residues. The CDR3 sequence: CAWGTGAAKNIQYF. The CDR3 DNA is TGTGCCTGGGGGACAGGGGCAGCCAAAAACATTCAGTACTTC.

As DNA, the CDR3 is TGCGCCAGCAGTGGCGGGACTAGCGATTTCTACAATGAGCAGTTCTTC. As protein: CASSGGTSDFYNEQFF. The chain is built from TRBV10-1 and TRBJ2-1; 10 bases match TRBD2. The CDR3 spans 16 residues. The germline CDR1 and CDR2 sequences are WNHNN and SYGVQD (reference sequence). V trimming: 4 bases; J trimming: 3 bases; junction bases outside the gene matches: 6.